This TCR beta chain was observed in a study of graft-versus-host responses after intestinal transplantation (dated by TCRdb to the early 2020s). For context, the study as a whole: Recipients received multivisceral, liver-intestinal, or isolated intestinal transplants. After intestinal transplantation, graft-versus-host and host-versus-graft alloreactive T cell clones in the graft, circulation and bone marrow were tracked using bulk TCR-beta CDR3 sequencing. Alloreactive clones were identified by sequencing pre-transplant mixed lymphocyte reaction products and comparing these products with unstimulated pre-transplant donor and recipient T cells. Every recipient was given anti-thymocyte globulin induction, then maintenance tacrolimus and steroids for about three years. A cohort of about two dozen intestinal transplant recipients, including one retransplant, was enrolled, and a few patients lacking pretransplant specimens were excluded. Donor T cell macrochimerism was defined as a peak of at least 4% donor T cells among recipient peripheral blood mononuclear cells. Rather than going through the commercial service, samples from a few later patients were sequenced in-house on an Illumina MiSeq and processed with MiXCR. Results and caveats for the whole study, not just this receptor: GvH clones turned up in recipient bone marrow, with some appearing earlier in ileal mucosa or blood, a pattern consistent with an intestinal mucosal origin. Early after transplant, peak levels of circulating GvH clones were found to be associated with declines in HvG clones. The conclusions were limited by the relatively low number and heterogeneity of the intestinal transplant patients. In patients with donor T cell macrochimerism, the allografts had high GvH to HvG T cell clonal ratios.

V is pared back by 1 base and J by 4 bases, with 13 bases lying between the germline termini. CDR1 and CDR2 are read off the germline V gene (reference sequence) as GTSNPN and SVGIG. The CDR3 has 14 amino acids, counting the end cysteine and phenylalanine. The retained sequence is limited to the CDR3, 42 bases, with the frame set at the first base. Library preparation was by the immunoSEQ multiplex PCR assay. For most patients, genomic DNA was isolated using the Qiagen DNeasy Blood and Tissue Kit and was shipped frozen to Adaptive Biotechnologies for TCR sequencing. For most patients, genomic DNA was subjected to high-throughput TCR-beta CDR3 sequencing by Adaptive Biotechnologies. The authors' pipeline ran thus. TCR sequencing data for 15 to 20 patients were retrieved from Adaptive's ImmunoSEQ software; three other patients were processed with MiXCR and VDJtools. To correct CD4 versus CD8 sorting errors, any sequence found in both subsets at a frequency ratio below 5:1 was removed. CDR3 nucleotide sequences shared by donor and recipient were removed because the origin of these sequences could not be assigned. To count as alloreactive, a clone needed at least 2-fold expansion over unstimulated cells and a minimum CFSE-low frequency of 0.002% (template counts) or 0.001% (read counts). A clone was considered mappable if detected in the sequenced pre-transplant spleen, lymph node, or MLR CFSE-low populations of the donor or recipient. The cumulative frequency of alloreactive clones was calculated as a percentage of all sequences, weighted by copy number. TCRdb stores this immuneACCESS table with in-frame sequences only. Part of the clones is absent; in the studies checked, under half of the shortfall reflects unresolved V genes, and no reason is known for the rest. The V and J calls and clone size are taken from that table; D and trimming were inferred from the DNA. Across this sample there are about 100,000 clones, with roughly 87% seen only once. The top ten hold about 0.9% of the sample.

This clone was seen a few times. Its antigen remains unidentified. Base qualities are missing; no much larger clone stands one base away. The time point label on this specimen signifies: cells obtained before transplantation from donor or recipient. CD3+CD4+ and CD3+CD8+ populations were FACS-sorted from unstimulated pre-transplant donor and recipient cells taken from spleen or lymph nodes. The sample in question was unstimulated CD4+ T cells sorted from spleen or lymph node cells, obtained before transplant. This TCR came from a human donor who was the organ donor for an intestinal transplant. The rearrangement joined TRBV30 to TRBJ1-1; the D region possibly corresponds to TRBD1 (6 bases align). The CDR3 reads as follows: CAWSGRRGATEAFF. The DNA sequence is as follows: TGTGCCTGGAGTGGAAGAAGGGGGGCCACTGAAGCTTTCTTT.